This T cell receptor (beta chain) is from a study of blood T cell repertoires in COVID-19. Across the study: The samples span acute and convalescent COVID-19 from the United States, Italy and Spain. Sources were T cells, B-cell-depleted T cells, or PBMCs; the material itself was cDNA or gDNA.

This CDR3 is built from 14 residues. Germline loops: CDR1 LNHDA, CDR2 SQIVND (reference sequence). Authors' processing steps: Estimation of nucleated cell counts relied on the amplification of reference gene primers. This table comes from immunoSEQ multiplex PCR, and its TCRdb copy is limited to in-frame clones, with some not included. The V and J calls and the clone size are those of that table, but D and trimming were determined from the DNA. The sample lists 100,000 to 150,000 clones, around 89% occurring once. The sample was peripheral blood. The origin of this receptor is a man between 50 and 59 years old with acute or convalescent COVID-19. The rearrangement joins TRBV19 to TRBJ1-4; a weak D match, TRBD1 (6 bases). Here the CDR3 reads CATRTNKGDEKLFF. CDR3 bases: TGTGCTACTAGGACGAATAAGGGGGATGAAAAACTGTTTTTT.